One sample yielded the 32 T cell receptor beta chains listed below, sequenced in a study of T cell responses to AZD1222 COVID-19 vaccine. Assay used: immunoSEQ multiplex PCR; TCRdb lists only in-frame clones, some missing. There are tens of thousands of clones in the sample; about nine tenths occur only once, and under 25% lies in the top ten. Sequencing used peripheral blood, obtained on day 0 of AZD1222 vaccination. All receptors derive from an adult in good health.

The CDR3 region is CASSIGTSGTYEQYF. The CDR3 DNA reads TGTGCCAGTAGTATAGGCACTAGCGGGACCTACGAGCAGTACTTC. The J gene is TRBJ2-7, the V gene TRBV19; TRBD2 matches at 10 bases. This CDR3 comprises 15 residues. Germline values: CDR1 LNHDA, CDR2 SQIVND (reference sequence). With 1 base clipped from V and 2 bases from J, the junction kept 2 bases outside the gene matches.

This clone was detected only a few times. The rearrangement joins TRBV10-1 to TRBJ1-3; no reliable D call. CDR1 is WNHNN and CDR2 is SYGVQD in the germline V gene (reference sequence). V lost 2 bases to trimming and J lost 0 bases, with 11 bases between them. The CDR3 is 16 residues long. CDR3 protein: CASSEPYTNSGNTIYF. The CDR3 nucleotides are TGCGCCAGCAGTGAGCCCTATACCAACTCTGGAAACACCATATATTTT.

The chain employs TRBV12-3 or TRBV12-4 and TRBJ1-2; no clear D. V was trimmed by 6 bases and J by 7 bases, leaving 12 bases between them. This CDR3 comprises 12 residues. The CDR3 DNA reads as TGTGCCAGCAGCCGAAACAAGGCTGGCTACACCTTC. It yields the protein CASSRNKAGYTF.

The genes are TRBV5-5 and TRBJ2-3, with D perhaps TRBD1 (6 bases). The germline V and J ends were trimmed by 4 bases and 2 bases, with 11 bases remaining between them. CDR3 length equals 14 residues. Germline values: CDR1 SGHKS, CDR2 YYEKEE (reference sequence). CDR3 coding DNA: TGTGCCAGCAGCCTCGGACAGCTCACAGATACGCAGTATTTT. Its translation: CASSLGQLTDTQYF.

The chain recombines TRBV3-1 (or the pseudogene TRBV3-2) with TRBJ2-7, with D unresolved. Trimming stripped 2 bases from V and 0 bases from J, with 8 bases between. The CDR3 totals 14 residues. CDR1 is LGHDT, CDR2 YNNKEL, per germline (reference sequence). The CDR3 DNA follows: TGTGCCAGCAGCCAAAGCGCATACTCCTACGAGCAGTACTTC. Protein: CASSQSAYSYEQYF.

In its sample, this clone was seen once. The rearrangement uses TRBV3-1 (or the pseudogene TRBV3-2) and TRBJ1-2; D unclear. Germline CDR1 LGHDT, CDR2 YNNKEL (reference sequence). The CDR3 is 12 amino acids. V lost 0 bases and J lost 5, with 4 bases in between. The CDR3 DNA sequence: TGTGCCAGCAGCCAAGACCTATATGGCTACACCTTC. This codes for CASSQDLYGYTF.

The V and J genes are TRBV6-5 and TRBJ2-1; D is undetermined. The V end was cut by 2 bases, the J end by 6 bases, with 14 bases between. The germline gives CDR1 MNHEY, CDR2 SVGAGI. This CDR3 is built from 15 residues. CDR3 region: CASSYEARAPNEQFF. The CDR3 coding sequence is TGTGCCAGCAGTTACGAAGCCCGTGCCCCCAATGAGCAGTTCTTC.

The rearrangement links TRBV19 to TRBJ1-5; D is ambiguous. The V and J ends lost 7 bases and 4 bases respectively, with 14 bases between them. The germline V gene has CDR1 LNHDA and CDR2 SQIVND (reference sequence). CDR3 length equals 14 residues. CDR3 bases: TGTGCCAGTACCGGGAAAAGAGGGAATCAGCCCCAGCATTTT. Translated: CASTGKRGNQPQHF.

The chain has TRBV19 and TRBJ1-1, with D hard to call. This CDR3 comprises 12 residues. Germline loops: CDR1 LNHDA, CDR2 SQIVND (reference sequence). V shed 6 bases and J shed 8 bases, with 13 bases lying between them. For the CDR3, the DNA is TGTGCCAGTAGAACCTTACGACGCGAAGCTTTCTTT. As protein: CASRTLRREAFF.

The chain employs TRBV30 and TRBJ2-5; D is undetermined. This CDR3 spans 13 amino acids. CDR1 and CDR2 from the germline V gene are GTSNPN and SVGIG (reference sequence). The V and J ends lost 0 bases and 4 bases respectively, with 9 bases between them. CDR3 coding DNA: TGTGCCTGGAGTGTACGACTGAGAGAGACCCAGTACTTC. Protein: CAWSVRLRETQYF.

The CDR3 DNA sequence: TGTGCCAGCAGCCCGTACCAAGAGACCCAGTACTTC. Encoded protein: CASSPYQETQYF. The rearrangement uses TRBV12-3 or TRBV12-4 and TRBJ2-5; D is unresolved. This CDR3 is 12 amino acids long. V was pared by 6 bases and J by 0 bases, with 5 bases between.

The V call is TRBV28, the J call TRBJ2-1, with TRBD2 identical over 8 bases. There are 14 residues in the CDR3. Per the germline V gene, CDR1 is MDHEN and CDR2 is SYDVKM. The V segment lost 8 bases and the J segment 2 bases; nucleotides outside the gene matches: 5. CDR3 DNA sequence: TGTGCCAGCCTTAGACTAGCGACCTACAATGAGCAGTTCTTC. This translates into CASLRLATYNEQFF.

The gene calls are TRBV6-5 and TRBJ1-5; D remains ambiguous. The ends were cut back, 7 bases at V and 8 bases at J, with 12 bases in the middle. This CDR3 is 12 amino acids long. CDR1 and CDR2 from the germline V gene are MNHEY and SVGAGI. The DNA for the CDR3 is TGTGCCAGCACTCGCGCGAGTGAGCCCCAGCATTTT. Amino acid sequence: CASTRASEPQHF.

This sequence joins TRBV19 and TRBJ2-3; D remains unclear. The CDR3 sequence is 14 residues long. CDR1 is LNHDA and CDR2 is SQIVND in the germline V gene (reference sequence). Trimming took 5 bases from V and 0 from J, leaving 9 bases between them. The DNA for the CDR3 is TGTGCCAGTAGTGGAAGAGCTAGCACAGATACGCAGTATTTT. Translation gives CASSGRASTDTQYF.

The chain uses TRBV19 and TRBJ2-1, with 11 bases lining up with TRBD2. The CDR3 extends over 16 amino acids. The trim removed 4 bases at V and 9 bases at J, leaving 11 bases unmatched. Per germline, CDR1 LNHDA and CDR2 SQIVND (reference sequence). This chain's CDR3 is CASSSSGRAVGSEQFF. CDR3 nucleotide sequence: TGTGCCAGTAGTAGTAGCGGGAGGGCCGTCGGTAGTGAGCAGTTCTTC.

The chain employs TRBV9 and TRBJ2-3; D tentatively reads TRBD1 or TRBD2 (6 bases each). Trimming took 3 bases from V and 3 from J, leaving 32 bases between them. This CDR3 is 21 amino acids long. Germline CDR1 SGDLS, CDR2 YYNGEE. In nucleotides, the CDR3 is TGTGCCAGCAGCGCCCGGGACACCCCCTCGGGATTGGTTCGGGAGACAGATACGCAGTATTTT. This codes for CASSARDTPSGLVRETDTQYF.

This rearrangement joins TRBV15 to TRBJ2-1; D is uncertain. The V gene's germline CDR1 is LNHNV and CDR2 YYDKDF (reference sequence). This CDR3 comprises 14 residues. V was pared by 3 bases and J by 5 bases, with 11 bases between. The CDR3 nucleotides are TGTGCCACCAGCAGGGGAAATGCCAACAATGAGCAGTTCTTC. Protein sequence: CATSRGNANNEQFF.

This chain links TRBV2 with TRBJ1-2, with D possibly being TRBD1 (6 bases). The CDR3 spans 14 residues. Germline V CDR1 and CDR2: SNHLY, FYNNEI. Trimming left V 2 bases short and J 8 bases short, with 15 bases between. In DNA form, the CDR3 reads TGTGCCAGCAGTGAATCCGGCAGGGGTAGGGGCTACACCTTC. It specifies CASSESGRGRGYTF.

The CDR3 region is CASTPTVGPYEQYF. CDR3 nucleotides: TGTGCCAGCACACCGACGGTGGGCCCCTACGAGCAGTACTTC. The chain carries TRBV6-5 and TRBJ2-7, with no clear D. The CDR3 totals 14 residues. The V end was cut by 7 bases, the J end by 2 bases, with 15 bases between. CDR1 MNHEY and CDR2 SVGAGI come from the germline V gene.

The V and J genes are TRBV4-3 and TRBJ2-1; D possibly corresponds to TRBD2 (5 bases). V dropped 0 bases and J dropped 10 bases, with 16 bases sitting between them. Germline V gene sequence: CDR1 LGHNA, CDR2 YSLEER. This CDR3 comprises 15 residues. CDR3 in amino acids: CASSQDHRLAWEQFF. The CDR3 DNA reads TGCGCCAGCAGCCAAGATCATAGGCTAGCATGGGAGCAGTTCTTC.

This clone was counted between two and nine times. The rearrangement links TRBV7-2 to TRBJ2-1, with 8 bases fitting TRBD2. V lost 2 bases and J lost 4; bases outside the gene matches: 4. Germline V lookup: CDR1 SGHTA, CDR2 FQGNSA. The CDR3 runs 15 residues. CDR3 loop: CASSLSGGRYNEQFF. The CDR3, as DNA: TGTGCCAGCAGCTTAAGCGGGGGCCGATACAATGAGCAGTTCTTC.

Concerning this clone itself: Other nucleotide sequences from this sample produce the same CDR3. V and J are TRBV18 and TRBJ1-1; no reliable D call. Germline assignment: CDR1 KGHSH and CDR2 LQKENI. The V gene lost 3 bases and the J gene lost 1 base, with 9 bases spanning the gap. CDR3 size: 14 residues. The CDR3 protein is CASSPSTGNTEAFF. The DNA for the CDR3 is TGTGCCAGCTCACCCTCCACTGGGAACACTGAAGCTTTCTTT.

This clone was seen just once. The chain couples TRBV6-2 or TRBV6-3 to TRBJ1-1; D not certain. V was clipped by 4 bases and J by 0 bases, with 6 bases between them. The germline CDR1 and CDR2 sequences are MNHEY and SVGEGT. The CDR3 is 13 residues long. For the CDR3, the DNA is TGTGCCAGCAGTTTGGTTCTGAACACTGAAGCTTTCTTT. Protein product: CASSLVLNTEAFF.

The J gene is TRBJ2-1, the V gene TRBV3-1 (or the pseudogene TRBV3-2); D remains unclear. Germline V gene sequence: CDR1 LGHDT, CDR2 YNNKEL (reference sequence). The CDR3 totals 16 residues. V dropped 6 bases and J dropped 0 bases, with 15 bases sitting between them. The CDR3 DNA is TGTGCCAGCAGTCTATCGAAGGGTTCCTCCTACAATGAGCAGTTCTTC. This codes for CASSLSKGSSYNEQFF.

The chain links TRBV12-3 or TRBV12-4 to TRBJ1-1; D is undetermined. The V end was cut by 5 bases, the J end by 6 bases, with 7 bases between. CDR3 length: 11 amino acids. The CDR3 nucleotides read TGTGCCAGCAGTGCCGATTCTGAAGCTTTCTTT. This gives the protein CASSADSEAFF.

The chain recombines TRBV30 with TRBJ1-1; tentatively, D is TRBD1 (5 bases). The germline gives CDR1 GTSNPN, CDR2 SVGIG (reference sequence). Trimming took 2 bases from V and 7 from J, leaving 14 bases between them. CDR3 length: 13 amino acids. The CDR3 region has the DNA TGTGCCTGGAGTCAGGGTAGGAACGGTGAAGCTTTCTTT. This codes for CAWSQGRNGEAFF. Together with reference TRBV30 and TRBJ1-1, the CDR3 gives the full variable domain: SQTIHQWPATLVQPVGSPLSLECTVEGTSNPNLYWYRQAAGRGLQLLFYSVGIGQISSEVPQNLSASRPQDRQFILSSKKLLLSDSGFYLCAWSQGRNGEAFFGQGTRLTVV.

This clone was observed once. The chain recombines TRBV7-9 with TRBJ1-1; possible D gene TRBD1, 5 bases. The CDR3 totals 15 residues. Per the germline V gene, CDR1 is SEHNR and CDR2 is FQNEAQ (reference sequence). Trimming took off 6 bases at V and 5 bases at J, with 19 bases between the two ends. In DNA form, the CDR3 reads TGTGCCAGCAGTTGGGGTCAGGGTCCTGGGACTGAAGCTTTCTTT. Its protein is CASSWGQGPGTEAFF.

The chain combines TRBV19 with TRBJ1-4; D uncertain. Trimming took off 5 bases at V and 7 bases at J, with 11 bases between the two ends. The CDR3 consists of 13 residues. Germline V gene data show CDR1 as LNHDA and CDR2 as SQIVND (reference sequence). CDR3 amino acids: CASSPFSPEKLFF. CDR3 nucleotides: TGTGCCAGTAGTCCCTTCAGTCCTGAAAAACTGTTTTTT.

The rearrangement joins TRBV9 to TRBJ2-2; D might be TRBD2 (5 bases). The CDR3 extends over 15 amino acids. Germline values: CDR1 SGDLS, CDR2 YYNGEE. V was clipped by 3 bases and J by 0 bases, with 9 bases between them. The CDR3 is CASSETGTNTGELFF. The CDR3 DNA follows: TGTGCCAGCAGCGAAACCGGGACGAACACCGGGGAGCTGTTTTTT.

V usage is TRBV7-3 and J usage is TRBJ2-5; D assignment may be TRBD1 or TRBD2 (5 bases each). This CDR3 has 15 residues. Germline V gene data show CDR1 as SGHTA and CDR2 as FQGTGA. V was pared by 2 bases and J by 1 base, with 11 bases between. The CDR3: CASSLSGTPQETQYF. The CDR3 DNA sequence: TGTGCCAGCAGCTTATCCGGGACGCCCCAAGAGACCCAGTACTTC.

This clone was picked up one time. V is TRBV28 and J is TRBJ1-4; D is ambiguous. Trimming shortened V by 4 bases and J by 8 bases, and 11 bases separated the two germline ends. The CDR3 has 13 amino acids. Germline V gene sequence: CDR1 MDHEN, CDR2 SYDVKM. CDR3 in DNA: TGTGCCAGCAGTTCAGGTTTTAGCGAAAAACTGTTTTTT. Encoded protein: CASSSGFSEKLFF.

In DNA, the CDR3 is TGCGCCAGCAGCCAAGAAGGGGCAGGGTCCAACTATGGCTACACCTTC. Its protein product is CASSQEGAGSNYGYTF. V and J are TRBV4-1 and TRBJ1-2; tentatively, D is TRBD1 (5 bases). Deletions cut 0 bases from V and 2 bases from J, with 13 bases between. Germline V gene sequence: CDR1 MGHRA, CDR2 YSYEKL. This CDR3 is 16 amino acids long.